These T cell receptor beta chains were read from a single sample in a study of shared clonotypes between healthy human individuals. The repertoire was sequenced with immunoSEQ multiplex PCR; TCRdb's copy has only in-frame clones and lacks some. Here the sample spans hundreds of thousands of clones, almost 95% being singletons. The sample consisted of naive CD8+ T cells sorted from blood. Receptor source: a man aged 25-40 years in good health. Each CDR3 is given with its conserved first and last residue. Fields, in order: J gene, V gene, clone size, CDR3 protein. Clone size appears in some rows only: once, few, many, or a class for an expanded clone.

TRBJ2-7 TRBV6-5 NA CASSLRQFYEQYF
TRBJ2-7 TRBV7-6 NA CASSLVAGGLPEQYF
TRBJ2-1 TRBV13 NA CASSPRDRAFGEQFF
TRBJ2-7 TRBV19 NA CASSIGVVGEQYF
TRBJ1-2 TRBV29-1 NA CSVEGFKSGYTF
TRBJ2-7 TRBV7-2 once CASSLRPTGLRYEQYF
TRBJ1-4 TRBV27 NA CASSPRGRDGEKLFF
TRBJ2-7 TRBV11-3 NA CASSGEGYEQYF
TRBJ2-3 TRBV9 NA CASSVMGGKADTDTQYF
TRBJ1-5 TRBV6-1 NA CASSEGKQGWRNQPQHF
TRBJ2-7 TRBV6-6 NA CASSYGQGREQYF
TRBJ2-1 TRBV11-2 NA CASSNNRGPSYNEQFF
TRBJ2-5 TRBV28 NA CASSTIIRRQGQAETQYF
TRBJ2-1 TRBV11-2 once CASSLCPDSGRPECKQFF
TRBJ2-6 TRBV11-2 many CASSLSLGTASSGANVLTF
TRBJ2-7 TRBV7-2 NA CASSHTSGIIYLTYEQYF
TRBJ2-2 TRBV5-5 NA CASSFSGLVFSGELFF
TRBJ2-7 TRBV19 once CASSIYPGAYEQYF
TRBJ2-7 TRBV7-9 NA CASSSTTTTSGGGFGQYF
TRBJ2-5 TRBV7-9 NA CASSLRLGETQYF
TRBJ2-7 TRBV7-6 once CASSSPGLGTGVYEQYF
TRBJ2-1 TRBV7-2 NA CASSLGTSIHEQFF
TRBJ2-7 TRBV5-1 NA CASSEGLAGPYEQYF
TRBJ2-5 TRBV9 once CASSPKGIGETQYF
TRBJ2-5 TRBV9 NA CASSGPTFPLAQETQYF
TRBJ2-1 TRBV7-2 NA CASSFVASSYNEQFF
TRBJ2-7 TRBV7-9 NA CASSFSGTSYEQYF
TRBJ2-1 TRBV7-9 NA CASSLGGTHDNEQFF
TRBJ2-7 TRBV6-1 NA CASSDLRASENHEQYF
TRBJ2-5 TRBV18 NA CASSPGQGQETQYF
TRBJ1-1 TRBV28 NA CASSLGQGGNTEAFF
TRBJ2-1 TRBV2 NA CASSEIKGAGNEQFF
TRBJ2-3 TRBV29-1 NA CSVDEREGLLGTQYF
TRBJ2-2 TRBV28 NA CASSSQGTGFYTGELFF
TRBJ2-1 TRBV29-1 NA CSVAGTTLNEQFF
TRBJ2-3 TRBV4-1 NA CASSRIAGEIGDTQYF
TRBJ2-1 TRBV7-2 NA CASSPQVGEGRSEQFF
TRBJ2-2 TRBV28 medium-sized CASSLFGGELFF
TRBJ2-3 TRBV7-9 NA CASKRTITHTDTQYF
TRBJ2-1 TRBV6-6 NA CASSSPLTGIGNEQFF
TRBJ1-5 TRBV27 once CASSLRGGRQPQHF
TRBJ1-1 TRBV6-5 NA CASSDGIHGNTEAFF
TRBJ2-2 TRBV7-7 NA CASSTGTAPGELFF
TRBJ2-7 TRBV11-2 NA CASSPPRDWVWNEQYF
TRBJ2-3 TRBV7-9 NA CASSLGLAGVPSTDTQYF
TRBJ1-1 TRBV14 NA CASSQDPVPEAFF
TRBJ2-7 TRBV6-5 NA CASSFSLRGYEQYF
TRBJ2-7 TRBV9 NA CASSRGYEQYF
TRBJ2-1 TRBV9 NA CASSILANNEQFF
TRBJ2-6 TRBV7-2 NA CASSLKGLFVTGANVLTF
TRBJ1-4 TRBV27 NA CASSSIWTGEVATNEKLFF
TRBJ2-1 TRBV28 NA CASYRGASNEQFF
TRBJ2-1 TRBV5-1 NA CASSWTSGRTNEQFF
TRBJ2-3 TRBV10-1 NA CASSTGQNTDTQYF
TRBJ2-1 TRBV9 NA CASSVGTSGIYNEQFF
TRBJ1-3 TRBV7-5 NA CVRSSGPYSGNTIYF
TRBJ2-7 TRBV29-1 once CSVETRVMGEQYF
TRBJ2-7 TRBV7-9 once CASSSPGTGSYEQYF